This TCR beta chain was observed in a study of cytomegalovirus exposure and HLA in healthy donors. Germline V gene data show CDR1 as SQVTM and CDR2 as ANQGSEA. The CDR3 has 15 amino acids. J gave up 4 bases and V 4 bases, and 8 bases lay outside the gene matches. Notes on this clone: Its matching antigen is unknown.

Vbeta (60) and Jbeta (13) primers were used in the PCR. TCRdb's copy holds only in-frame clones and misses some; the assay was immunoSEQ multiplex PCR. The sample has some 130,000 clones, approximately 80% seen once; the top ten hold around 1.3%. General study findings and limits: The study listed roughly 150 cytomegalovirus-associated TCR beta chains.

The sequenced sample consisted of PBMCs. The V gene is TRBV29-1, the J gene TRBJ1-5, with 9 bases matching TRBD1. This clonotype was sampled from a woman aged 40-49 years in good health and CMV-seronegative. The CDR3 DNA follows: TGCAGCGTTGCTGTGGGACAGGGACGTAATCAGCCCCAGCATTTT. Translated, it gives CSVAVGQGRNQPQHF.